This record concerns one T cell receptor (beta chain) sequence. The data stem from a study of shared clonotypes between healthy human individuals. Whole-study context: CD4 naive and CD4 memory each took three plates per donor, while CD8 naive took two and CD8 memory one.

Data came from immunoSEQ multiplex PCR; TCRdb stores just in-frame clones and leaves some out. The data contain under 700,000 clones, 85% to 95% of them singletons. CD45RO-negative CD8 cells positively selected for CCR7 made up the naive population, which excluded terminally differentiated effector memory CD45RA+ cells. The TCR was taken from a woman in her 30s in good health. Sequencing was performed on naive CD8+ T cells sorted from blood.

The CDR3 reads CASSQARGAMNTEAFF. DNA for the CDR3: TGCGCCAGCAGCCAAGCCCGGGGGGCCATGAACACTGAAGCTTTCTTT. The J gene is TRBJ1-1, the V gene TRBV4-1; D is possibly TRBD1 (6 bases). The V gene's germline CDR1 is MGHRA and CDR2 YSYEKL. This CDR3 spans 16 amino acids. The V end lost 1 base, the J end lost 0 bases, and 12 bases lay between the germline ends.